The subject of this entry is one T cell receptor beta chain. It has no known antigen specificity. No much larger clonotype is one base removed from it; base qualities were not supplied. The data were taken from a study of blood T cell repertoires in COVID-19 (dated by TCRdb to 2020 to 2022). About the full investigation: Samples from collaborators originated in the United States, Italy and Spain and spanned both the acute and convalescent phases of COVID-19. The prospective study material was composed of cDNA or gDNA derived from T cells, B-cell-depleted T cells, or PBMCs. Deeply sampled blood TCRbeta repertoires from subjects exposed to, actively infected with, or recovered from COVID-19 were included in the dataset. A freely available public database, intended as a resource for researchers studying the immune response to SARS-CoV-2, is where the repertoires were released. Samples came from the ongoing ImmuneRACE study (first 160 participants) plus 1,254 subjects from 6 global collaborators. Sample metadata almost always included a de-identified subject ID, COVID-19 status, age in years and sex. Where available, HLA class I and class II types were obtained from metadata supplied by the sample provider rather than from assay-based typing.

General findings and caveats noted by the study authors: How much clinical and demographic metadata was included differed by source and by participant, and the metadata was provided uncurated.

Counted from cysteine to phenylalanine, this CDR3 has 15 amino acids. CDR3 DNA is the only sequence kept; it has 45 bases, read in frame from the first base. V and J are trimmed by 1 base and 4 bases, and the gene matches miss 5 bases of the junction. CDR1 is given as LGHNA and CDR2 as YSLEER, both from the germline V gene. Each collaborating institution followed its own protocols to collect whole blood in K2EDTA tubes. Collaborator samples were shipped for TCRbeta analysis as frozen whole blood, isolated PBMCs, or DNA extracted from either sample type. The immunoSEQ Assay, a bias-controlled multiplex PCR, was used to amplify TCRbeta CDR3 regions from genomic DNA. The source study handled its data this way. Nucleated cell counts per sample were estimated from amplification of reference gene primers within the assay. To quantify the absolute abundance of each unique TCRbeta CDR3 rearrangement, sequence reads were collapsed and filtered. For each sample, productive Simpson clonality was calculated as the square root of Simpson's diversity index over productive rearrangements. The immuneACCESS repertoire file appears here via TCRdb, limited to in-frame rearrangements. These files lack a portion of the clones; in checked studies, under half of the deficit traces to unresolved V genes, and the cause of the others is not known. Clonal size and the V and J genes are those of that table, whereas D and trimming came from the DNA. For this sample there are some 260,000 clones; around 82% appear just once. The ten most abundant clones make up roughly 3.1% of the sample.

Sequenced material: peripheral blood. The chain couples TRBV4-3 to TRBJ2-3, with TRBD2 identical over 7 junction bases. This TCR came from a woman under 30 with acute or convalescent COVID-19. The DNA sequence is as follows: TGCGCCAGCAGCCAAGTCGGGGGGTTCGCAGATACGCAGTATTTT. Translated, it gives CASSQVGGFADTQYF.